The source of this T cell receptor (beta chain) is a study of T-cell memory formation after mild COVID-19. Only a few counts were recorded for this clonotype. Its target is not known. Study-wide results and caveats: CD4/CD8 balance characterized clones contracting day 15 to 85, and CD4+ skew characterized later expanders.

TCRdb recomputed calls from the 5' RACE reads with MiXCR, one row per CDR3 protein. The sample includes just over 200,000 distinct CDR3 sequences, over 7.5% of them seen just once. Germline V gene data show CDR1 as SGHTA and CDR2 as FQGNSA. This CDR3 is 16 amino acids long. The J segment lost 2 bases and the V segment lost 5 bases, leaving 8 bases of the junction unmatched. The specimen was PBMCs or a T cell subset sorted from them (not recorded which). The chain carries TRBV7-2 and TRBJ2-1; the match to TRBD2 covers 8 bases. The clonotype comes from a young man who had mild COVID-19 (a few samples of this study predate the infection). Cell type and time point are not known. As DNA, the CDR3 is TGTGCCAGCAGCCAAATAGCGGGGACAACCTACAATGAGCAGTTCTTC. It yields the protein CASSQIAGTTYNEQFF. Full variable domain (remainder filled in from reference TRBV7-2 and TRBJ2-1): GAGVSQSPSNKVTEKGKDVELRCDPISGHTALYWYRQSLGQGLEFLIYFQGNSAPDKSGLPSDRFSAERTGGSVSTLTIQRTQQEDSAVYLCASSQIAGTTYNEQFFGPGTRLTVL.